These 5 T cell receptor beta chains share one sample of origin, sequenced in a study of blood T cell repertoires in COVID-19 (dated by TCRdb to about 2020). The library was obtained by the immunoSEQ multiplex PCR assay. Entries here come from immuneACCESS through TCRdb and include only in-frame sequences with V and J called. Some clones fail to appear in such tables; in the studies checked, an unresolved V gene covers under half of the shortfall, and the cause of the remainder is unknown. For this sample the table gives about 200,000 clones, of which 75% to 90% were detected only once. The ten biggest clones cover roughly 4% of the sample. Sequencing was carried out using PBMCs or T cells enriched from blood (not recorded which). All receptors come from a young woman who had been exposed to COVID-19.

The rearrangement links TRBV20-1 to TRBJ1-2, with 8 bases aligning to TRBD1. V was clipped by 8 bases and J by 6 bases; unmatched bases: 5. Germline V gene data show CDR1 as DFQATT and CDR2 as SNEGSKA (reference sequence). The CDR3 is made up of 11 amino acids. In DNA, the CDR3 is TGCAGTTTATGGACAGGGAATGGCTACACCTTC. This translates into CSLWTGNGYTF.

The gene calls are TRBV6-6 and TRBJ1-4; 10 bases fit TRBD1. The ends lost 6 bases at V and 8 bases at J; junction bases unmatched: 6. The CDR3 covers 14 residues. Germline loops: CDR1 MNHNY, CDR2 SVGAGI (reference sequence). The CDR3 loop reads CASRAGTGDEKLFF. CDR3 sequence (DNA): TGTGCCAGCAGAGCCGGGACAGGGGACGAAAAACTGTTTTTT.

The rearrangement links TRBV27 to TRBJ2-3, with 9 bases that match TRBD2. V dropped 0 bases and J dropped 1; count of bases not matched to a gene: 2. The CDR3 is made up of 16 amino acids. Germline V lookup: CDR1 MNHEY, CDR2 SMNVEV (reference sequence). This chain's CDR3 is CASSLSAGGGTDTQYF. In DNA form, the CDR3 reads TGTGCCAGCAGTTTATCGGCGGGGGGGGGCACAGATACGCAGTATTTT.

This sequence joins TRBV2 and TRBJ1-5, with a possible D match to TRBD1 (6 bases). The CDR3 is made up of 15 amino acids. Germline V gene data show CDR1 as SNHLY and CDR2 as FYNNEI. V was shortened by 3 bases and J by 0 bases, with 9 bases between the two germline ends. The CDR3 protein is CASSDGQTSNQPQHF. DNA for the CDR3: TGTGCCAGCAGTGATGGACAGACTAGCAATCAGCCCCAGCATTTT.

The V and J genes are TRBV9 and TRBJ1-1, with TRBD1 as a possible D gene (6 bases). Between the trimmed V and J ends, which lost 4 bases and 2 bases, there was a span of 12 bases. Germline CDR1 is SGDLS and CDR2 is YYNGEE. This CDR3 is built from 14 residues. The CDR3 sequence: CASSLDSLNTEAFF. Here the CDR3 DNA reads TGTGCCAGCAGCTTGGACAGTTTAAACACTGAAGCTTTCTTT.